The next 11 T cell receptor beta chains were all read from a single sample in a study of T cell responses to AZD1222 COVID-19 vaccine. Profiling relied on immunoSEQ multiplex PCR, and the TCRdb table lists in-frame clones only, not all of them. Of some 60,000 clones listed, roughly 80% are singletons. Sequenced material: peripheral blood, taken 28 days after the second AZD1222 dose. The receptors derive from an adult who received the AZD1222 COVID-19 vaccine.

The chain carries TRBV6-5 and TRBJ2-1, with D perhaps matching TRBD2 (5 bases). Germline CDR1 reads MNHEY; CDR2 reads SVGAGI. Trimming pared 4 bases from V and 9 bases from J, leaving 13 bases between. This CDR3 region has 13 residues. In DNA, the CDR3 is TGTGCCAGCAGTTCGGACTTCACAGTTGAGCAGTTCTTC. Its protein product is CASSSDFTVEQFF.

This chain uses TRBV30 with TRBJ2-7, with D tentatively TRBD1 (6 bases). V shed 1 base and J shed 12 bases, with 10 bases lying between them. From germline, CDR1 is GTSNPN and CDR2 SVGIG (reference sequence). The CDR3 length is 10 residues. The CDR3 reads CAWSGDKSYF. DNA for the CDR3: TGTGCCTGGAGTGGGGACAAGTCGTACTTC.

This clone showed up just once. The genes are TRBV7-9 and TRBJ1-4; 9 bases line up with TRBD1. V trimming: 1 base; J trimming: 8 bases; junction bases outside the gene matches: 5. This CDR3 contains 15 residues. Germline CDR1 is SEHNR and CDR2 is FQNEAQ (reference sequence). Here the CDR3 DNA reads TGTGCCAGCAGCTTAGTTGGACAGGGGAAGGAAAAACTGTTTTTT. It encodes CASSLVGQGKEKLFF.

This clone was detected a few times. This chain joins TRBV19 and TRBJ2-5, with D tentatively TRBD2 (5 bases). The length of the CDR3 is 16 residues. Germline CDR1 is LNHDA and CDR2 is SQIVND (reference sequence). Trimming cost V 4 bases and J 0 bases, with 15 bases left between them. In nucleotides, the CDR3 is TGTGCCAGTAGTAACGGACTTTCTACGTACCAAGAGACCCAGTACTTC. Translated, it gives CASSNGLSTYQETQYF.

The chain joins TRBV12-3 or TRBV12-4 to TRBJ1-5; D unresolved. Between the trimmed V and J ends, which lost 3 bases and 7 bases, there was a span of 10 bases. CDR3 length equals 13 residues. This chain's CDR3 is CASSLFSEQPQHF. The DNA of the CDR3 is TGTGCCAGCAGTTTGTTCTCGGAGCAGCCCCAGCATTTT.

The chain combines TRBV2 with TRBJ1-1; D gene ambiguous. CDR3 size: 13 residues. Between the trimmed V and J ends, which lost 8 bases and 3 bases, there was a span of 13 bases. Germline V lookup: CDR1 SNHLY, CDR2 FYNNEI. CDR3 DNA: TGTGCCAGCCGCCTAAGCATGGACACTGAAGCTTTCTTT. The encoded protein is CASRLSMDTEAFF.

This sequence joins TRBV4-1 and TRBJ2-3; D gene uncertain. Germline V gives CDR1 MGHRA, CDR2 YSYEKL. Trimming cost V 1 base and J 0 bases, with 5 bases left between them. This CDR3 has 14 amino acids. In DNA, the CDR3 is TGCGCCAGCAGCCAAGTTCTGAGCACAGATACGCAGTATTTT. This sequence encodes CASSQVLSTDTQYF.

The chain uses TRBV19 and TRBJ1-6, with 10 bases matching TRBD1. Germline trimming cut 5 bases from V and 6 bases from J; bases unmatched to any gene: 4. The CDR3 extends over 15 amino acids. CDR1 is LNHDA and CDR2 is SQIVND in the germline V gene (reference sequence). The CDR3 loop reads CASSPRQGANSPLHF. CDR3 nucleotides: TGTGCCAGTAGTCCCCGACAGGGGGCTAATTCACCCCTCCACTTT.

The rearrangement links TRBV19 to TRBJ1-1; D remains ambiguous. V lost 6 bases and J lost 0, with 11 bases in between. Germline CDR1 reads LNHDA; CDR2 reads SQIVND (reference sequence). This CDR3 spans 14 amino acids. The CDR3 region is CASRADVMNTEAFF. The CDR3 region has the DNA TGTGCCAGTAGAGCAGACGTCATGAACACTGAAGCTTTCTTT.

This chain links TRBV6-1 with TRBJ1-6; no clear D gene. V was clipped by 1 base and J by 6 bases, with 13 bases between them. CDR3 length: 16 residues. Germline V gene data show CDR1 as MNHNS and CDR2 as SASEGT. CDR3 protein: CASSEDRTDVNSPLHF. The DNA of the CDR3 is TGTGCCAGCAGTGAAGACCGGACGGACGTTAATTCACCCCTCCACTTT.

This clone was observed a few times. This chain uses TRBV9 with TRBJ1-2; a possible D gene is TRBD1 (6 bases). V lost 4 bases and J lost 8, with 15 bases in between. The germline CDR1 and CDR2 sequences are SGDLS and YYNGEE. The CDR3 loop spans 13 amino acids. CDR3 amino acids: CASSSGGIGGYTF. The CDR3 DNA reads TGTGCCAGCAGCTCGGGGGGCATAGGAGGCTACACCTTC.